Below, 5 T cell receptor beta chains from the same sample are listed, as sequenced in a study of T cells in tumors and immune-related adverse events. Some clones are missing from TCRdb's copy, which holds only in-frame ones; the method was immunoSEQ multiplex PCR. This table has 6,500 to 8,500 clones, roughly 94% appearing once. The sequencing here drew on lymph node tissue, taken from a patient treated with anti-PD-1 therapy. These receptors were collected from a female donor with metastatic renal cell carcinoma.

J is TRBJ1-6 and V is TRBV7-2; 9 bases map to TRBD1. The CDR3 extends over 14 amino acids. Unmatched junction bases numbered 5, after V lost 5 bases and J lost 9 bases. From germline, CDR1 is SGHTA and CDR2 FQGNSA. The CDR3 spells CASSLGQGFSPLHF. The DNA of the CDR3 is TGTGCCAGCAGCCTAGGACAGGGGTTTTCACCCCTCCACTTT.

In this sample, this clone turned up a few times. The chain carries TRBV4-2 and TRBJ1-5, with TRBD1 identical over 7 bases. The germline gives CDR1 LGHNA, CDR2 YNFKEQ. The V and J ends lost 1 base and 6 bases, in that order; junction bases with no gene match: 9. The CDR3 runs 16 residues. The CDR3 sequence: CASSQGGGGGSQPQHF. The CDR3 bases are TGTGCCAGCAGCCAAGGGGGGGGAGGGGGCTCTCAGCCCCAGCATTTT.

The rearrangement uses TRBV5-1 and TRBJ1-2; 9 bases are a match to TRBD1. Trimming removed 2 bases from V and 1 base from J; junction bases left unmatched: 6. Germline CDR1 reads SGHRS; CDR2 reads YFSETQ. This CDR3 is 16 amino acids long. CDR3 DNA: TGCGCCAGCAGCTTTACAGGGGGCCAATTTAACTATGGCTACACCTTC. Residues: CASSFTGGQFNYGYTF.

This chain links TRBV11-2 with TRBJ2-2; D possibly uses TRBD1 or TRBD2 (6 bases each). The germline V gene has CDR1 SGHAT and CDR2 FQNNGV. V was cut by 7 bases and J by 7 bases, with 22 bases left in between. The CDR3 is made up of 16 amino acids. CDR3 DNA sequence: TGTGCCAGCACCCGAGGGGGGATTGGTGCGGGCGGGGAGCTGTTTTTT. It specifies CASTRGGIGAGGELFF.

The chain joins TRBV7-8 to TRBJ2-1, with D perhaps matching TRBD1 or TRBD2 (5 bases each). The CDR3 is made up of 14 amino acids. V lost 1 base and J 7 bases, leaving 11 bases between the germline ends. Looked up from germline, CDR1 is SGHVS and CDR2 is FQNEAQ. CDR3 region: CASSLVGTINEQFF. CDR3 nucleotides: TGTGCCAGCAGCTTAGTCGGGACGATAAATGAGCAGTTCTTC.